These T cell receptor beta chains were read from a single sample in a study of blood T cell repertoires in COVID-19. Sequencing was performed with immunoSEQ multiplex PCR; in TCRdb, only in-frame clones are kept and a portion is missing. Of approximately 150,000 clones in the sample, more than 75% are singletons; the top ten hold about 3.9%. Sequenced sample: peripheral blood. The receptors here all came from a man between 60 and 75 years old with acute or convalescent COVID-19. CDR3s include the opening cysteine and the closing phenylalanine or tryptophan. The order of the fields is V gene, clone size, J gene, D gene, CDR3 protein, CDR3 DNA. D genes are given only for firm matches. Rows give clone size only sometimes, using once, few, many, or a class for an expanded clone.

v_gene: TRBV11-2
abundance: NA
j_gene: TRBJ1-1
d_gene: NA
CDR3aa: CASSLVRDNQRAFF
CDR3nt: TGTGCCAGCAGCTTAGTCCGGGACAACCAGAGGGCTTTCTTT

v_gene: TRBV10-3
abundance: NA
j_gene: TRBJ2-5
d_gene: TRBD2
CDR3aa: CAISAYSLSGRVVETQYF
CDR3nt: TGTGCCATCAGTGCGTACTCCCTTAGCGGGAGGGTAGTAGAGACCCAGTACTTC

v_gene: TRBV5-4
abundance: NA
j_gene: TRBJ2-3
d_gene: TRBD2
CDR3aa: CASSPTGGTSTDTQYF
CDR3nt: TGTGCCAGCAGCCCTACGGGAGGAACTAGCACAGATACGCAGTATTTT

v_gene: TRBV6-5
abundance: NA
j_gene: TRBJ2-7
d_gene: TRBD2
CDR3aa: CASKLSGNGAYEQYF
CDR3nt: TGTGCCAGCAAGCTTAGCGGGAATGGCGCCTACGAGCAGTACTTC

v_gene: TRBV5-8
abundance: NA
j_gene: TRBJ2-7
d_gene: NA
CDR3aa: CASSFRTGSEQYF
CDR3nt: TGTGCCAGCAGCTTCCGCACAGGGAGCGAGCAGTACTTC

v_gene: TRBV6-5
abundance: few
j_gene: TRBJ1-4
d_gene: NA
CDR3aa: CASSFRGIGEKLFF
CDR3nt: TGTGCCAGCAGTTTCAGGGGCATAGGGGAAAAACTGTTTTTT

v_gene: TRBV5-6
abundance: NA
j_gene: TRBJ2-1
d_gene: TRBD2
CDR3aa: CASSLVDRDLLAGDNEQFF
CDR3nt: TGTGCCAGCAGCTTGGTTGACAGGGACCTACTAGCGGGAGATAATGAGCAGTTCTTC

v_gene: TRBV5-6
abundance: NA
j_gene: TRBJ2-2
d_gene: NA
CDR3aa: CASSTYGTLGQLFF
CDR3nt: TGTGCCAGCAGCACCTACGGGACACTCGGACAGCTGTTTTTT

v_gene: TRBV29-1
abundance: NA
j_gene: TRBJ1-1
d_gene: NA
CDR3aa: CSVRETRGTEAFF
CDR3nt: TGCAGCGTGCGGGAGACAAGGGGCACTGAAGCTTTCTTT

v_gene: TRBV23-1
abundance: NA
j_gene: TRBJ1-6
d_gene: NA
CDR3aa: CASSQGSVYNSPLHF
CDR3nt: TGCGCCAGCAGTCAAGGCAGTGTTTATAATTCACCCCTCCACTTT

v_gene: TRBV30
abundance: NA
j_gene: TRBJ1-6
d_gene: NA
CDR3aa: CAWSAEVSYNSPLHF
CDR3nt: TGTGCCTGGAGTGCAGAGGTTTCCTATAATTCACCCCTCCACTTT

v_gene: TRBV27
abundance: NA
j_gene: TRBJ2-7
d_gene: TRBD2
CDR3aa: CASSLSPTSGSSYEQYF
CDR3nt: TGTGCCAGCAGTTTATCGCCAACTAGCGGGTCCTCCTACGAGCAGTACTTC

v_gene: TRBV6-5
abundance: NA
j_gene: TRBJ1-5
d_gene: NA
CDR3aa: CASSSQRGQPQHF
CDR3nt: TGTGCCAGCAGTTCCCAACGCGGTCAGCCCCAGCATTTT

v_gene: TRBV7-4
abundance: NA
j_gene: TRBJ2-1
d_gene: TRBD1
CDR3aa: CASRPGTEYNEQFF
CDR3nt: TGTGCCAGCAGACCCGGGACAGAATACAATGAGCAGTTCTTC

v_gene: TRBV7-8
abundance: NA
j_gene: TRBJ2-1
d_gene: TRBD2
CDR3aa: CASSLMGLAGVGEQFF
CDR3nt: TGTGCCAGCAGCTTAATGGGACTAGCGGGAGTGGGTGAGCAGTTCTTC

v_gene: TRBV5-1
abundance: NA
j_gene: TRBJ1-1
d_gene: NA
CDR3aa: CASSARQEVTEAFF
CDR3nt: TGCGCCAGCAGCGCCCGACAGGAGGTCACTGAAGCTTTCTTT

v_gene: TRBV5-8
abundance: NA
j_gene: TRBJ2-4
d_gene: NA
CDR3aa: CASSLFFTGRENIQYF
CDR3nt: TGTGCCAGCAGCTTGTTCTTTACAGGGAGGGAAAACATTCAGTACTTC

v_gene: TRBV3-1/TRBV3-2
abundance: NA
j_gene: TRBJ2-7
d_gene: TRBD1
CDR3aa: CASSPTGGYEQYF
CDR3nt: TGTGCCAGCAGCCCGACAGGGGGCTACGAGCAGTACTTC

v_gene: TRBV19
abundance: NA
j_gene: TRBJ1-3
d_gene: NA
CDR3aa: CASSQGVSVVSGSGNTIYF
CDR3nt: TGTGCCAGTAGTCAAGGAGTGTCGGTCGTGTCGGGATCTGGAAACACCATATATTTT

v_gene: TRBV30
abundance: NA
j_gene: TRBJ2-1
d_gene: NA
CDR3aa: CAWSGYSLYEQFF
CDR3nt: TGTGCCTGGAGTGGCTACAGTCTATATGAGCAGTTCTTC

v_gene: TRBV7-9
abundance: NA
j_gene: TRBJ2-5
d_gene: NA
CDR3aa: CASSLPPETQYF
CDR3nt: TGTGCCAGCAGCCTCCCCCCAGAGACCCAGTACTTC

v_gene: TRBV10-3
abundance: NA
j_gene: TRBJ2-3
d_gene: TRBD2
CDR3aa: CAISESTSGVSTDTQYF
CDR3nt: TGTGCCATCAGTGAGTCGACTAGCGGGGTTAGCACAGATACGCAGTATTTT

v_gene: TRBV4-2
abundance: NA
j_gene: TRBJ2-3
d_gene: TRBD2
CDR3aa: CASSQDGRFTDTQYF
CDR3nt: TGTGCCAGCAGCCAAGACGGGAGGTTCACAGATACGCAGTATTTT

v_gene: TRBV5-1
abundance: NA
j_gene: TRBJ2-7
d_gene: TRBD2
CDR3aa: CASSLPAGTTVEQYF
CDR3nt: TGCGCCAGCAGCTTGCCTGCCGGGACTACAGTAGAGCAGTACTTC

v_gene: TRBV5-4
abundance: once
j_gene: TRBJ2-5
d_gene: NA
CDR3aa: CASSLEGYQETQYF
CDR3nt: TGTGCCAGCAGCTTGGAGGGGTACCAAGAGACCCAGTACTTC

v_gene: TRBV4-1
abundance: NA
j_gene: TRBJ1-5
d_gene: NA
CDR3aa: CASSARQDPGNQPQHF
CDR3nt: TGCGCCAGCAGCGCTAGACAGGACCCTGGCAATCAGCCCCAGCATTTT

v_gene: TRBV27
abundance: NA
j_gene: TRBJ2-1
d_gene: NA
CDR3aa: CASSPPPSKNYNEQFF
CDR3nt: TGTGCCAGCAGCCCACCCCCCAGTAAGAATTATAATGAGCAGTTCTTC

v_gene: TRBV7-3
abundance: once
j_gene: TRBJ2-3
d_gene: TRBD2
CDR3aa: CASGEREIDTQYF
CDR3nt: TGTGCCAGCGGGGAGCGGGAGATAGATACGCAGTATTTT

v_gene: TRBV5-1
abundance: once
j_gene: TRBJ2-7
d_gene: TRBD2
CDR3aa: CASSLAPRTSGIYEQYF
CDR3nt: TGCGCCAGCAGCTTGGCCCCCCGGACTAGCGGGATCTACGAGCAGTACTTC

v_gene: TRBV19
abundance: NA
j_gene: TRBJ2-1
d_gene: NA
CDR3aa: CASSIPLATSYNEQFF
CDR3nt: TGTGCCAGTAGTATCCCTCTAGCGACGTCCTACAATGAGCAGTTCTTC

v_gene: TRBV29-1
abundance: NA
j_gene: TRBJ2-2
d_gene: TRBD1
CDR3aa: CSVGFWDRGRPENTGELFF
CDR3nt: TGCAGCGTTGGGTTTTGGGACAGGGGGCGCCCCGAGAACACCGGGGAGCTGTTTTTT

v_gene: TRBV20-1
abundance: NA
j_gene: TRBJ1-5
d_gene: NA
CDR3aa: CSASRVREGNQPQHF
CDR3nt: TGCAGTGCTAGTAGGGTGAGGGAGGGCAATCAGCCCCAGCATTTT

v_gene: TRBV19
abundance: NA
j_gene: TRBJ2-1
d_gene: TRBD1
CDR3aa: CASSISTGTGANNEQFF
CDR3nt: TGTGCCAGTAGTATCTCGACCGGGACAGGGGCCAACAATGAGCAGTTCTTC

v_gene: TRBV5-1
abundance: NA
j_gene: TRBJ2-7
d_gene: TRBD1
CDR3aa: CASSFRDRSYEQYF
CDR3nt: TGCGCCAGCAGCTTTCGGGACAGGTCCTACGAGCAGTACTTC

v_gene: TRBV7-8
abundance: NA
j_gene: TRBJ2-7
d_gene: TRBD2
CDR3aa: CASSPGGAKTDF
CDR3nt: TGTGCCAGCAGCCCCGGGGGGGCCAAAACGGACTTC

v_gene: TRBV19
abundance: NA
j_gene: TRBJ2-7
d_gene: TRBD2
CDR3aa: CASSKLAGGYDEQYF
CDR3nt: TGTGCCAGCAGCAAACTAGCGGGAGGGTACGACGAGCAGTACTTC

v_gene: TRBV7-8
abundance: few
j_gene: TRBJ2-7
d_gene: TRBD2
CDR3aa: CASSLGPRTSGSYEQYF
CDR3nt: TGTGCCAGCAGCTTAGGCCCTAGGACTAGCGGATCCTACGAGCAGTACTTC

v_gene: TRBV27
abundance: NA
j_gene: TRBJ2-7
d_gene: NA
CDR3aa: CASSLGRDYEQYF
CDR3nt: TGTGCCAGCAGTTTAGGCAGGGACTACGAGCAGTACTTC

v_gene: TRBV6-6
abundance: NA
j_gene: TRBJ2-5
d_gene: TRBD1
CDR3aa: CASSPDRDRPSWETQYF
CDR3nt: TGTGCCAGCAGTCCCGACCGGGACAGGCCTTCATGGGAGACCCAGTACTTC

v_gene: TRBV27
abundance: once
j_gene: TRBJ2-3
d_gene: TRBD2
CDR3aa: CASSLALSGRADTQYF
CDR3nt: TGTGCCAGCAGTTTAGCCCTTAGCGGGAGAGCCGATACGCAGTATTTT